Described below is a single TCR beta chain sequence and its context. What it binds is unknown. Trimming pared 0 bases from V and 4 bases from J, leaving 7 bases between. This CDR3 spans 14 amino acids. Germline V lookup: CDR1 SGDLS, CDR2 YYNGEE. The record originates from a study of shared clonotypes between healthy human individuals. Study-level information: A couple of women and a few men aged 18 to 49 made up the donors.

Under the authors' procedure: ImmunoSEQ gave junction-only sequences without quality scores, so filtering differed. The table came from immunoSEQ multiplex PCR; TCRdb's copy has only in-frame clones and leaves some out. D and trimming were read from the DNA, whereas the V and J calls and clone size are those reported in that table. In the table there are 1.6 million or so clones, roughly 96% of which are singletons. General study findings and limits: Represented diversity (both genetic and exposure-history) was limited by the small number of donors.

The investigators split CD4+ cells into a CD45RA+ naive subset and a CD45RA-negative memory subset. This TCR was sampled from a man aged 25-45 years in good health. What was sequenced was naive CD4+ T cells sorted from blood. Subset specified: CD45RA+ positively selected. The chain links TRBV9 to TRBJ2-2; no firm D call. The CDR3 spells CASSVDAATGELFF. The CDR3 DNA sequence: TGTGCCAGCAGCGTAGACGCTGCCACCGGGGAGCTGTTTTTT.